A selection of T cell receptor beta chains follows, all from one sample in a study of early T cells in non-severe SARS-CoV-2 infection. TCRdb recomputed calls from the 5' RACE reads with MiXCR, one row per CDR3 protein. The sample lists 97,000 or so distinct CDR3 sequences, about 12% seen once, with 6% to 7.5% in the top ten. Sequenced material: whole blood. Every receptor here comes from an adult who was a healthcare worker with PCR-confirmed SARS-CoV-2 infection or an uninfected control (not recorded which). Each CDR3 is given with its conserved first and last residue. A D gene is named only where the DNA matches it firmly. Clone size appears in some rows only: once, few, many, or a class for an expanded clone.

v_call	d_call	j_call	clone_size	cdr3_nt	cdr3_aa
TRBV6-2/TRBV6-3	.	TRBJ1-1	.	TGTGCCAGCAGTTACAGAGGGGGGACTGAAGCTTTCTTT	CASSYRGGTEAFF
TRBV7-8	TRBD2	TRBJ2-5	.	TGTGCCAGCAGCTTCCTTATAGCGGGAGGAGAGACCCAGTACTTC	CASSFLIAGGETQYF
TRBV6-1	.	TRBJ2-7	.	TGTGCCAGCAAAGACCTGGCAGCCACCTACGAGCAGTACTTC	CASKDLAATYEQYF
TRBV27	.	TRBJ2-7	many	TGTGCCAGCAGTTCCCCCTACCCTCCCGAGCAGTACTTC	CASSSPYPPEQYF
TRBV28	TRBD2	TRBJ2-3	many	TGTGCCAGCAGTTTTGCGGGAGAAGGAGTAGATACGCAGTATTTT	CASSFAGEGVDTQYF
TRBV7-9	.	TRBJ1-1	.	TGTGCCAGCAGCTTATATGGAATTGTGGCGAACACTGAAGCTTTCTTT	CASSLYGIVANTEAFF
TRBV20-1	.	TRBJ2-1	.	TGCAGTGCTAGCCCTACGAGGACGACAACCTACAATGAGCAGTTCTTC	CSASPTRTTTYNEQFF
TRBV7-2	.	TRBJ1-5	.	TGTGCCAGCACCATCCAAGGGCAGCCCCAGCATTTT	CASTIQGQPQHF
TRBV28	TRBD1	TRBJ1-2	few	TGTGCCAGTCTTTTCGGGACAGACTATGGCTACACCTTC	CASLFGTDYGYTF
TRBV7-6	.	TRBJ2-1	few	TGTGCCAGCAGCTTAGAGCAGGGGGAGGGACTCAATGAGCAGTTCTTC	CASSLEQGEGLNEQFF
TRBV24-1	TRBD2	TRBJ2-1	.	TGTGCCACCAGTGATCCCGGGACTAGCGGAAACAATGAGCAGTTCTTC	CATSDPGTSGNNEQFF
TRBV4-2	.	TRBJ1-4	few	TGTGCCAGCAGCCCACCCTCGGGGGCCCGTAATGAAAAACTGTTTTTT	CASSPPSGARNEKLFF
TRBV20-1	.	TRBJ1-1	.	TGCGGTCTAGCAGGGGCGACTGAAGCTTTCTTT	CGLAGATEAFF
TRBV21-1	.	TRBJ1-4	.	TGTGCCAAAAAAGGACACCGCGAAAAACTGTTTTTT	CAKKGHREKLFF
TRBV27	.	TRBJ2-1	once	TGTGCCAGCAGTTTGTCCAGAGGGAGTTTCATCAATGAGCAGCTCTTC	CASSLSRGSFINEQLF
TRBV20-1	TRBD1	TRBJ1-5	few	TGCAGTGCCACCTCCGGGACAGATTATCAGCCCCAGCATTTT	CSATSGTDYQPQHF
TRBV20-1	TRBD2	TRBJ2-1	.	TGCAGTGCTCAAACCCCTAGCGGGAACCTCTACAATGAGCAGTTCTTC	CSAQTPSGNLYNEQFF
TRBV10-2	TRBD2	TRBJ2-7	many	TGCGCCAGCAGTGAAGGACTAGTCGGCTCCTACGAGCAGTACTTC	CASSEGLVGSYEQYF
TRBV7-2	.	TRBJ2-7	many	TGTGCCAGCAGCCGATCGTCTGCGGGTGTCTACGAGCAGTACTTC	CASSRSSAGVYEQYF
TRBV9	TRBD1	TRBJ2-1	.	TGTGCCAGCAGCAAAACGGGACAGGGGGCCTACAATGAGCAGTTCTTC	CASSKTGQGAYNEQFF
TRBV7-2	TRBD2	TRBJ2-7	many	TGTGCCAGCAGCTTAGTTTCAGCGGGAGGGCCGGGCGAGCAGTACTTC	CASSLVSAGGPGEQYF
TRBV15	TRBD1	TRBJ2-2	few	TGTGCCACCAGCAGAGACCCCAGGGGGCATATCGGGGAGCTGTTTTTT	CATSRDPRGHIGELFF
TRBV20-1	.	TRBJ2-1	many	TGCAGTGCTTCGACTACTGCTTTGATCGAGCAGTTCTTC	CSASTTALIEQFF
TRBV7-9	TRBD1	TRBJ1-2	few	TGTGCCAGCAGCATTGGGACAGTTATCTCTAACTATGGCTACACCTTC	CASSIGTVISNYGYTF
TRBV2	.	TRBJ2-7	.	TGTGCCAGCAGGGATGAACTAAGCGGAATCTCCTACGAGCAGTACTTC	CASRDELSGISYEQYF
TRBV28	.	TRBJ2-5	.	TGTGCCAGCAGTTTGATAGGCCAAGAGACCCAGTACTTC	CASSLIGQETQYF
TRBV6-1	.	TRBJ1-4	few	TGTGCCAGCAGTGAAGAATCCTCCTGGCGAGAAAAACTGTTTTTT	CASSEESSWREKLFF
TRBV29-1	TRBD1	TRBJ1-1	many	TGCAGCGTTGGAGTGGACAGGGGATATGCTTTCTTT	CSVGVDRGYAFF
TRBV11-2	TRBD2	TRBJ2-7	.	TGTGCCAGCAGCTTATTACTAGCGGTCGAATGCTCCTACGAGCAGTACTTC	CASSLLLAVECSYEQYF
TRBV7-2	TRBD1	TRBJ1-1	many	TGTGCCAGCAGCTTAGCGGGACAGGGCACTGAAGCTTTCTTT	CASSLAGQGTEAFF
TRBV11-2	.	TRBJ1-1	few	TGTGCCAGTGCACAGAGTGAAGCTTTCTTT	CASAQSEAFF
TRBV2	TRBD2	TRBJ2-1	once	TGTGCCAGCAGCCGGGAGGTCTCAACGGTCTTC	CASSREVSTVF
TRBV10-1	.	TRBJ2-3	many	TGCGCCAGCAGTGAGAAGATAGATACGCAGTATTTT	CASSEKIDTQYF
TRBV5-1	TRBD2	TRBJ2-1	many	TGCGCCAGCAGCTTTCGCACGCTAGCGGGAGGACCCTTCTACAATGAGCAGTTCTTC	CASSFRTLAGGPFYNEQFF
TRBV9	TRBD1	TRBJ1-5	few	TGTGCCAGCAGCCCCGGACAGGGTAATTATCGGCCCCAGCATTTT	CASSPGQGNYRPQHF
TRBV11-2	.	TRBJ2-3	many	TGTGCCAGCAGCTCAACCATAGGAGAGGTGGAATATAGCACAGATACGCAGTATTTT	CASSSTIGEVEYSTDTQYF
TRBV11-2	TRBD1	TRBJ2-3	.	TGTGCCAGCAGCTTAGCCCTGGGACAGGCAGATACGCAGTATTTT	CASSLALGQADTQYF
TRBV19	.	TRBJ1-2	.	TGTGCCAGTAGTATTATCGCCAGCTATGGCTACACCTTC	CASSIIASYGYTF
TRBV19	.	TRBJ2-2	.	TGTGCCAGTAGCGGCCCCACCGGGGAGCTGTTTTTT	CASSGPTGELFF
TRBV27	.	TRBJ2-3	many	TGTGCCAGCAGTTTATCCCAGCGGGCGCGCACAGATACGCAGTATTTT	CASSLSQRARTDTQYF
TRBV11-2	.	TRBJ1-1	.	TGTGCCAGCAGCTTGGGAGCGAACACTGAAGCTTTCTTT	CASSLGANTEAFF
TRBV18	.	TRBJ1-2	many	TGTGCCAGCTCACCCACAGGGAAAAACTATGGCTACACCTTC	CASSPTGKNYGYTF
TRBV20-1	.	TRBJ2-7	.	TGCAGTGCTGGAAAAGCACTGGCATCCTACGAGCAGTACTTC	CSAGKALASYEQYF
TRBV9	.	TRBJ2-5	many	TGTGCCAGCAGCGTAGAGTGGGGGAACCAAGAGACCCAGTACTTC	CASSVEWGNQETQYF
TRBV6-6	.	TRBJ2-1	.	TGTGCCAGCGGGCGGGACAATGAGCAGTTCTTC	CASGRDNEQFF
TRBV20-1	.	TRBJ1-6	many	TGCAGTGCTAGAGATCAAGAGGGCTGGTCCTCACCCCTCCACTTT	CSARDQEGWSSPLHF
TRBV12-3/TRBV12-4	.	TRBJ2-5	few	TGTGCCAGCAGTTCATTGTGGCTGGAGACCCAGTACTTC	CASSSLWLETQYF
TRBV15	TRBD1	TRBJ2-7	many	TGTGCCACCAGCAGAGATCGACAGGGTCACGAGCAGTACTTC	CATSRDRQGHEQYF
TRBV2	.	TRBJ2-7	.	TGTGCCAGCATCGGCGACCGAGGGGCCCACGAGCAGTACTTC	CASIGDRGAHEQYF
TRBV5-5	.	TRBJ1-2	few	TGTGCCAGCAGCATGGCGGGGGACTTTAACTATGGCTACACCTTC	CASSMAGDFNYGYTF
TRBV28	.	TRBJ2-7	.	TGTGCCAGCAGTTTTGATACTAGGTCCTACGAGCAGTACTTC	CASSFDTRSYEQYF
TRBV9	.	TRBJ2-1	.	TGTGCCAGCAGCGCGACTGGATACAATGAGCAGTTCTTC	CASSATGYNEQFF
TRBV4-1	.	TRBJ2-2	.	TGCGCCAGCAGCCAAGGGGTCACCGGGGAGCTGTTTTTT	CASSQGVTGELFF
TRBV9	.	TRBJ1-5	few	TGTGCCAGCGGGAACGATCGGCCCCAGCATTTT	CASGNDRPQHF
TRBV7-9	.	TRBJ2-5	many	TGTGCCAGCAGCTTAATTCAGGGGATGGAGACCCAGTACTTC	CASSLIQGMETQYF
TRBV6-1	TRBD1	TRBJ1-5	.	TGTGCCAGCATCGGGACAGGGGATCAGCCCCAGCATTTT	CASIGTGDQPQHF
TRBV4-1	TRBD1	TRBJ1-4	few	TGCGCCAGCAGTCCGGGGACAGGGGGAAGAGGGGAAAAACTGTTTTTT	CASSPGTGGRGEKLFF
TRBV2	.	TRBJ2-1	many	TGTGCCAGCAGTTGGCATAGGAATGAGCAGTTCTTC	CASSWHRNEQFF
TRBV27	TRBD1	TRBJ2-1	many	TGTGCCAGCAGTGCATACAGGGGGTCCTACAATGAGCAGTTCTTC	CASSAYRGSYNEQFF